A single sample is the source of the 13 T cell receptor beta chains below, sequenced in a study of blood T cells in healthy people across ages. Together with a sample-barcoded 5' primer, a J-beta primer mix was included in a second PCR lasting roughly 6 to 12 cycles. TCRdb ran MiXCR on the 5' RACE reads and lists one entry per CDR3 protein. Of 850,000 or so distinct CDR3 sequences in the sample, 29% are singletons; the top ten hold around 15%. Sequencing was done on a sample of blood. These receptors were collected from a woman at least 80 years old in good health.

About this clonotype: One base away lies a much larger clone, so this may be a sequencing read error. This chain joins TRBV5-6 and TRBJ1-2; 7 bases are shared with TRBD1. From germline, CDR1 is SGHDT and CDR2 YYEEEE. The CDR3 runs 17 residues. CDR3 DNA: TGTGTCAGCAGCTCACTTACCCCGGGACAGATAGCGTATGGCTACACCTTC. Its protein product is CVSSSLTPGQIAYGYTF.

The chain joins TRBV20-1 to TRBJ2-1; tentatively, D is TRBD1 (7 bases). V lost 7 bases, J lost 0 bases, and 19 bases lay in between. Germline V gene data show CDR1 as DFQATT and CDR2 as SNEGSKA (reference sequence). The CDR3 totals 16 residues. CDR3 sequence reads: CSERGDSYLSYNEQFF. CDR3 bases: TGCAGTGAAAGGGGGGACAGCTATCTCTCCTACAATGAGCAGTTCTTC.

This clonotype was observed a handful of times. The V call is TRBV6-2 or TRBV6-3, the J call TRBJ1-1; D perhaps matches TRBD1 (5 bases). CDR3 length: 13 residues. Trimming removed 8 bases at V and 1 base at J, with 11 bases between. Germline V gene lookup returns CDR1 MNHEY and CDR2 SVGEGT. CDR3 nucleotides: TGTGCCAGCCGGCGGGACGGGAACACTGAAGCTTTCTTT. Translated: CASRRDGNTEAFF.

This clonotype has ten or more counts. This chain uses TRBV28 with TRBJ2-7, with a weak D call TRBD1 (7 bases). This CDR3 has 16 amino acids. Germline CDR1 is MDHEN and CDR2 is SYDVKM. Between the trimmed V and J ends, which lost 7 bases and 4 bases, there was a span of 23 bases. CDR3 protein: CASTTPGRGAEYEQYF. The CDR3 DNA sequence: TGTGCCAGCACTACACCCGGCAGGGGGGCCGAGTACGAGCAGTACTTC.

CDR3 bases: TGCAGCGCCGGCGTTGGGACAGGGGGCACCGGGGAGCTGTTTTTT. Its protein product is CSAGVGTGGTGELFF. The chain couples TRBV29-1 to TRBJ2-2, with 11 positions matching TRBD1. V shed 7 bases, J shed 4 bases, and the junction held 8 bases outside the gene matches. CDR1 and CDR2 from the germline V gene are SQVTM and ANQGSEA. The length of the CDR3 is 15 residues.

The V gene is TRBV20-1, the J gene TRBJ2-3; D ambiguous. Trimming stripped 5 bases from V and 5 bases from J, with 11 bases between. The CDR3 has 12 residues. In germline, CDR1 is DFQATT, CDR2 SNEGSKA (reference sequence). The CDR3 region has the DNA TGCAGTGCTCAATTTGTCGGAGATACGCAGTATTTT. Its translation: CSAQFVGDTQYF.

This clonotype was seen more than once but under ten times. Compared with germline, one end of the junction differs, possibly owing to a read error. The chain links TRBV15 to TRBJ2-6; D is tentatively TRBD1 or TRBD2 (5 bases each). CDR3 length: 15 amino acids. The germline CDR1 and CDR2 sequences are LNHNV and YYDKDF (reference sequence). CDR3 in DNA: TGTGCCACCAGCTTCCGTACCTCCGGGGCCAACGTCCGGACTTTC. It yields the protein CATSFRTSGANVRTF.

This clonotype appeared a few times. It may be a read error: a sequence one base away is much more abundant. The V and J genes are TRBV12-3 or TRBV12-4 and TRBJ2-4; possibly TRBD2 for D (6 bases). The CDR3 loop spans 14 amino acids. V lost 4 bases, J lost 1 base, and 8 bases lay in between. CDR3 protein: CASSCGEAKNIQYF. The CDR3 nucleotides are TGTGCCAGCAGTTGCGGGGAGGCCAAAAACATTCAGTACTTC.

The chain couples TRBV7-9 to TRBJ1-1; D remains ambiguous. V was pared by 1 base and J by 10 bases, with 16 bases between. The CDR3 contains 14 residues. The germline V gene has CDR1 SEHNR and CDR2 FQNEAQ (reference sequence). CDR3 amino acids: CASSLVGYQPGAFF. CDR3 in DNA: TGTGCCAGCAGCTTAGTAGGGTACCAACCGGGAGCTTTCTTT.

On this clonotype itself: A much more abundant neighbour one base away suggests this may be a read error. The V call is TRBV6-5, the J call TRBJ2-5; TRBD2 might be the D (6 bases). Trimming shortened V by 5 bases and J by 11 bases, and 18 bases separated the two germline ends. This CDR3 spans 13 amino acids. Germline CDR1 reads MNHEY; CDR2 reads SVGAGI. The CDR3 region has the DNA TGTGCCAGCAGTGCGGACCGGGGCCGGGAGCAGTACTTC. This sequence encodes CASSADRGREQYF.

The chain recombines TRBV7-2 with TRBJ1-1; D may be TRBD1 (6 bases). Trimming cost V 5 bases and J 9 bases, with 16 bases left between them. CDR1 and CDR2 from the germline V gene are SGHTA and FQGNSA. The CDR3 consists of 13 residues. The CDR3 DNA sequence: TGTGCCAGCAGCCCCAGATGGACAGCTAAAGCTTTCTTT. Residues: CASSPRWTAKAFF.

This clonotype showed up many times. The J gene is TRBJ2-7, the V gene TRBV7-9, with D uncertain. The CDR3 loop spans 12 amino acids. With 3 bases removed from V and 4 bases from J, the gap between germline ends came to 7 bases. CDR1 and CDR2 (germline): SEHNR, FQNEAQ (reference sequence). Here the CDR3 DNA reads TGTGCCAGCAGCTTGAACGATTACGAGCAGTACTTC. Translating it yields CASSLNDYEQYF.

The CDR3 protein is CASSLEVSYNSPLHF. The CDR3 nucleotides are TGTGCCAGCAGCTTAGAGGTTTCCTATAATTCACCCCTCCACTTT. The gene calls are TRBV11-2 and TRBJ1-6; D is unresolved. V gave up 0 bases and J gave up 1 base, with 4 bases separating them. This CDR3 has 15 residues. Germline CDR1 SGHAT, CDR2 FQNNGV.